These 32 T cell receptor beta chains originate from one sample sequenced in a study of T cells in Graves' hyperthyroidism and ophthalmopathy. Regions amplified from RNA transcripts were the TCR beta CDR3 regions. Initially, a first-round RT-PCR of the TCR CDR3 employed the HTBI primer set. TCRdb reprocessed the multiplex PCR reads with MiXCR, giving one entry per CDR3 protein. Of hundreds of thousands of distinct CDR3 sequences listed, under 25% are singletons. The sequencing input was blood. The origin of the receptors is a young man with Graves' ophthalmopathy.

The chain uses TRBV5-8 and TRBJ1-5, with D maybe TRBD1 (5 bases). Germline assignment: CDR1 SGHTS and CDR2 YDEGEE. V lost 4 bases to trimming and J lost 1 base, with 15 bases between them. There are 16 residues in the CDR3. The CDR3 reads CASSPFFGGSNQPQHF. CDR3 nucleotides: TGTGCCAGCAGCCCTTTTTTCGGGGGGAGCAATCAGCCCCAGCATTTT. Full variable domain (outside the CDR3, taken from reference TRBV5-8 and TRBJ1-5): EAGVTQSPTHLIKTRGQQATLRCSPISGHTSVYWYQQALGLGLQFLLWYDEGEERNRGNFPPRFSGRQFPNYSSELNVNALELEDSALYLCASSPFFGGSNQPQHFGDGTRLSIL.

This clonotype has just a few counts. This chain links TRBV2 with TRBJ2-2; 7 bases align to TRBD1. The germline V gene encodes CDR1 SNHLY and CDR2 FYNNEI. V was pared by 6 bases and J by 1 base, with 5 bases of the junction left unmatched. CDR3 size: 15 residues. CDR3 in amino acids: CASRQGVGNTGELFF. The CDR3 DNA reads TGTGCCAGCAGGCAGGGGGTGGGGAACACCGGGGAGCTGTTTTTT.

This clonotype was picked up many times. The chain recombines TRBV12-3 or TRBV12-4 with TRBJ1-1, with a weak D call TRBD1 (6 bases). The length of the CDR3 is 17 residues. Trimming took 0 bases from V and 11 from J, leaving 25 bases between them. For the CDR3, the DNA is TGTGCCAGCAGTTTAGCGAGGGTGTGGGACATTCGACCTGGGGCTTTCTTT. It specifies CASSLARVWDIRPGAFF.

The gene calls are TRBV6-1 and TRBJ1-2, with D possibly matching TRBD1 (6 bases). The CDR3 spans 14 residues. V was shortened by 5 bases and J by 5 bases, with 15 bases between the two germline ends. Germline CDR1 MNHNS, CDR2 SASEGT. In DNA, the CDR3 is TGTGCCAGCAGTCCCACAGGGTCCAGATATGGCTACACCTTC. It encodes CASSPTGSRYGYTF.

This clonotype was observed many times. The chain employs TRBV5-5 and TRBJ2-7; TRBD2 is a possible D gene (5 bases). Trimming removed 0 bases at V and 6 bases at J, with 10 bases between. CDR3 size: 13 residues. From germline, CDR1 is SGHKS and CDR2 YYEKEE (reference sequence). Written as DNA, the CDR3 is TGTGCCAGCAGCTTGGTAGGAGGATTCGAGCAGTACTTC. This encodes CASSLVGGFEQYF.

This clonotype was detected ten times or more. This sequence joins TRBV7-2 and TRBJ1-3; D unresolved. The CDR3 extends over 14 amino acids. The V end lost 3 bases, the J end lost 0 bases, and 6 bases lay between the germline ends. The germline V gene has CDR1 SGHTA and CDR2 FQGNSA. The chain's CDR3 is CASSFQDSGNTIYF. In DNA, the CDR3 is TGTGCCAGCAGCTTTCAGGACTCTGGAAACACCATATATTTT.

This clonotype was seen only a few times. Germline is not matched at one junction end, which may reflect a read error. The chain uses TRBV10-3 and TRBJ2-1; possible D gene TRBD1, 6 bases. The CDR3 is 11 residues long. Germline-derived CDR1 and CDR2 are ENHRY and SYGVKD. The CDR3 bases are TGTGCCATCATAAGGGACAATGAGCGGTTCTTC. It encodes CAIIRDNERFF.

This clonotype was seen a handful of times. CDR3 DNA: TGCGCCAGCAGCAAATGGGACAACTACGAGCAGTACTTC. It specifies CASSKWDNYEQYF. The rearrangement links TRBV5-1 to TRBJ2-7, with D tentatively TRBD1 (6 bases). This CDR3 region has 13 residues. Germline V gene lookup returns CDR1 SGHRS and CDR2 YFSETQ. Trimming left V 4 bases short and J 3 bases short, with 11 bases between.

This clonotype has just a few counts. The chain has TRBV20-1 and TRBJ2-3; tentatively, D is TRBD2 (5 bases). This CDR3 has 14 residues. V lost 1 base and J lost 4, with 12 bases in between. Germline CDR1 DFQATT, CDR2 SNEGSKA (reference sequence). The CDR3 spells CSARVRERPDTQYF. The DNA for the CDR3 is TGCAGTGCTAGAGTGAGGGAGAGGCCAGATACGCAGTATTTT.

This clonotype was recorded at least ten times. The CDR3 DNA sequence: TGTGCCAGCAGGCCCAGGGGGTCCCACGAGCAGTACTTC. Translation: CASRPRGSHEQYF. The rearrangement links TRBV6-1 to TRBJ2-7, with 7 nucleotides matching TRBD1. The germline gives CDR1 MNHNS, CDR2 SASEGT. CDR3 length: 13 residues. J gave up 5 bases and V 6 bases, and 7 bases lay outside the gene matches.

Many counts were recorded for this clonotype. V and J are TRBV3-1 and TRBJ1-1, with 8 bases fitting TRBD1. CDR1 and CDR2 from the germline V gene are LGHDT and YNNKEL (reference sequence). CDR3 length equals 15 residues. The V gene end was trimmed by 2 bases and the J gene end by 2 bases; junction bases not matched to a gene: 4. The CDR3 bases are TGTGCCAGCAGCCAACTCAGGGGGCTAAACACTGAAGCTTTCTTT. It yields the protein CASSQLRGLNTEAFF.

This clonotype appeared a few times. The CDR3 region has the DNA TGTGCCAGCAGTTTCCGGGCTCTCGGTGGCTACACCTTC. It codes for CASSFRALGGYTF. This chain links TRBV28 with TRBJ1-2; D ambiguous. Trimming pared 3 bases from V and 7 bases from J, leaving 12 bases between. CDR3 length equals 13 residues. Germline lookup yields CDR1 MDHEN and CDR2 SYDVKM.

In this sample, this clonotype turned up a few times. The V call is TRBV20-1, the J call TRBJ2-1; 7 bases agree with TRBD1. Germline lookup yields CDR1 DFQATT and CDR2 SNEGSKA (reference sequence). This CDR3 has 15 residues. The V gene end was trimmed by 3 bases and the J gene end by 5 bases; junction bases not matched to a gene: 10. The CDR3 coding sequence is TGCAGTGCTAGCAGGGGGTCCGGGTTTGACAATGAGCAGTTCTTC. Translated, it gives CSASRGSGFDNEQFF.

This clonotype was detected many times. CDR3 DNA: TGTGCCAGCAGCCAAGATCTTGGAGATATGAACACTGAAGCTTTCTTT. As protein: CASSQDLGDMNTEAFF. V and J are TRBV14 and TRBJ1-1, with no clear D. V lost 0 bases, J lost 0 bases, and 11 bases lay in between. This CDR3 spans 16 amino acids. Germline V gene data show CDR1 as SGHDN and CDR2 as FVKESK.

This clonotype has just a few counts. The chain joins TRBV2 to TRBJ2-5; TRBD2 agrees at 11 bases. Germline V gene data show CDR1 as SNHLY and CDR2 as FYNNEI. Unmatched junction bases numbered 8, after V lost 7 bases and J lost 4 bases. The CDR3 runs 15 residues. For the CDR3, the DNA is TGTGCCAGCAACCAACTAGCGGGAGTGGGAGAGACCCAGTACTTC. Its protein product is CASNQLAGVGETQYF.

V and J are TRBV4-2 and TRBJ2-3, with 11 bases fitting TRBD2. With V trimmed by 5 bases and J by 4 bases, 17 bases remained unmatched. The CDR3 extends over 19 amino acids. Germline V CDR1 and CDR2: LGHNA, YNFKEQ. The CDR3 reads CASSTTTLAGDVLPDTQYF. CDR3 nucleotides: TGTGCCAGCAGCACCACTACACTAGCGGGAGATGTCTTGCCAGATACGCAGTATTTT.

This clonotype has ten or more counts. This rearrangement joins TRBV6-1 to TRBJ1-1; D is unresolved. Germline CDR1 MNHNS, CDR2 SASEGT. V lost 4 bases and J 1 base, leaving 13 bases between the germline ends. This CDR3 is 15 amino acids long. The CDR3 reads CASSVVQYTNTEAFF. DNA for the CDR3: TGTGCCAGCAGTGTAGTACAGTATACGAACACTGAAGCTTTCTTT.

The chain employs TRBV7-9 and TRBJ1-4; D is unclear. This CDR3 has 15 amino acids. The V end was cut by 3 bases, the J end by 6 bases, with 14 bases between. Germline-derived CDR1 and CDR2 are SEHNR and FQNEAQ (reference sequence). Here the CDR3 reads CASSFYGSSDEKLFF. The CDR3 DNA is TGTGCCAGCAGCTTCTACGGATCCTCTGATGAAAAACTGTTTTTT. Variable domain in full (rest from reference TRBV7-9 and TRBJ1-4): DTGVSQNPRHKITKRGQNVTFRCDPISEHNRLYWYRQTLGQGPEFLTYFQNEAQLEKSRLLSDRFSAERPKGSFSTLEIQRTEQGDSAMYLCASSFYGSSDEKLFFGSGTQLSVL.

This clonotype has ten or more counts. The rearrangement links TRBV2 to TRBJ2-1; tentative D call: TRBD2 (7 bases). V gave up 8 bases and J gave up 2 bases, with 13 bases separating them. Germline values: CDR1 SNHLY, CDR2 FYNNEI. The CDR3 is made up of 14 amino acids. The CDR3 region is CASGGAATYNEQFF. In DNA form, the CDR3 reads TGTGCCAGCGGGGGGGCAGCTACCTACAATGAGCAGTTCTTC.

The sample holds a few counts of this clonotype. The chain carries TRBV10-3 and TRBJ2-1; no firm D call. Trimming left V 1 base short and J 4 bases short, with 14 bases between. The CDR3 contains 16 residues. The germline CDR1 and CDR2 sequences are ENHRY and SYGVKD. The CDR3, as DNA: TGTGCCATCAGTGAGTGGGCAGAAGGATTTTACAATGAGCAGTTCTTC. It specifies CAISEWAEGFYNEQFF.

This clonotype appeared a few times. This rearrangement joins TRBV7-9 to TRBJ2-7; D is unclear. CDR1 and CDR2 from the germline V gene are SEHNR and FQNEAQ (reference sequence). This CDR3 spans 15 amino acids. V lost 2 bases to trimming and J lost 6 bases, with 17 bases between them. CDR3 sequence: CASSLRADGFGEQYF. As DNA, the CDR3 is TGTGCCAGCAGCTTAAGGGCGGACGGGTTCGGCGAGCAGTACTTC.

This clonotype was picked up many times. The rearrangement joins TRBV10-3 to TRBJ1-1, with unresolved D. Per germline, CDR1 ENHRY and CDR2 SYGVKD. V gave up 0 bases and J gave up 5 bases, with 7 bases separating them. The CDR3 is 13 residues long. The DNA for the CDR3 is TGTGCCATCAGTGAGTCGGAGTTTACTGAAGCTTTCTTT. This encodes CAISESEFTEAFF.

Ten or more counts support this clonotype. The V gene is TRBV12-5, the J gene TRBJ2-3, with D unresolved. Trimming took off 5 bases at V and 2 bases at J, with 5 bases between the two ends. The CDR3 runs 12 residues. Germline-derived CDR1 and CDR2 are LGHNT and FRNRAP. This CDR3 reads CASGRTTDTQYF. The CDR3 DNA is TGTGCTAGTGGTCGTACCACAGATACGCAGTATTTT.

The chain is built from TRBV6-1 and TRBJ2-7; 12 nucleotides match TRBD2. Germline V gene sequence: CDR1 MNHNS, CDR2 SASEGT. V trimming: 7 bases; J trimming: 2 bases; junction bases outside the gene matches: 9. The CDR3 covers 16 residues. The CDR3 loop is CASTQTSGSVAYEQYF. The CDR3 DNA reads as TGTGCCAGCACCCAGACTAGCGGGAGTGTGGCCTACGAGCAGTACTTC.

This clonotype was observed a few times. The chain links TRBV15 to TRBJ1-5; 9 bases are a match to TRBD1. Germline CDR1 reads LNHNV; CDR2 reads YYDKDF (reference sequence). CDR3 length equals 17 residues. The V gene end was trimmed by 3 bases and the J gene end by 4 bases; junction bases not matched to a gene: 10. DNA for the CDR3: TGTGCCACCAGCAGCACCTCAGGGACAGGGATAAATCAGCCCCAGCATTTT. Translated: CATSSTSGTGINQPQHF.

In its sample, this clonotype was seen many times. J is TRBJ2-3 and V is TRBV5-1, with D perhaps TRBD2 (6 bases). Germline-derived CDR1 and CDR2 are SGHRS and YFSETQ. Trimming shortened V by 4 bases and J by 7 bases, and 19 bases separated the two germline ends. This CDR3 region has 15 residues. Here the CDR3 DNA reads TGCGCCAGCAGCCCCGGACTATGGGATGGAAATACGCAGTATTTT. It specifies CASSPGLWDGNTQYF.

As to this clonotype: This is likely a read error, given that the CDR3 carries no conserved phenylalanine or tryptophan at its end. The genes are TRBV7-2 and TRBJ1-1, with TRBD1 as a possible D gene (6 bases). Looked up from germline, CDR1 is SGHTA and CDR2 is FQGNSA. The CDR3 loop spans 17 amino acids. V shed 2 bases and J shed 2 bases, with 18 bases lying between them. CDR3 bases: TGTGCCAGCAGCTTATCGTTAGGGGGGGTCGGAAACACTGAAGCTTTCCTT. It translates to CASSLSLGGVGNTEAFL.

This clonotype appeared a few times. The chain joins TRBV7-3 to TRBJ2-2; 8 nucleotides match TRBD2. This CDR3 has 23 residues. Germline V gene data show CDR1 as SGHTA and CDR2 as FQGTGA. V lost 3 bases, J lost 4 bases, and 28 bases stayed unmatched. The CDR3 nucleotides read TGTGCCAGCAGCTTGTTCACAGGGCTAAACCGGCGGGAGGCCCCCGAGGCCACCGGGGAGCTGTTTTTT. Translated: CASSLFTGLNRREAPEATGELFF.

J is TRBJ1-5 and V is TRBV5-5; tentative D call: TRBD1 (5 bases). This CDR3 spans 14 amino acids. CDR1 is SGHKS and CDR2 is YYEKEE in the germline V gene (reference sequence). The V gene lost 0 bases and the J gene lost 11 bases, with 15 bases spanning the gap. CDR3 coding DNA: TGTGCCAGCAGCTTGGTAGACAGCCACACGGCCCAGCATTTT. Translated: CASSLVDSHTAQHF.

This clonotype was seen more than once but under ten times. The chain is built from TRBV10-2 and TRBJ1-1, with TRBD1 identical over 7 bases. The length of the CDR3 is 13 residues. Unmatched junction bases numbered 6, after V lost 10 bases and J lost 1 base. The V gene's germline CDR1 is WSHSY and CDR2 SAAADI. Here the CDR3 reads CATTRQGNTEAFF. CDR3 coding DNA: TGCGCCACCACTAGACAGGGGAACACTGAAGCTTTCTTT.

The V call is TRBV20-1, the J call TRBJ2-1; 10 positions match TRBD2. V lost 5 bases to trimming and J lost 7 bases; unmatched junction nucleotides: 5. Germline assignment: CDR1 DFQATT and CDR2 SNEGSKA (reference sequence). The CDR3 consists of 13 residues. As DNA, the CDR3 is TGCAGTGCTGGACTAGCGGCACGAAATGAGCAGTTCTTC. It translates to CSAGLAARNEQFF.

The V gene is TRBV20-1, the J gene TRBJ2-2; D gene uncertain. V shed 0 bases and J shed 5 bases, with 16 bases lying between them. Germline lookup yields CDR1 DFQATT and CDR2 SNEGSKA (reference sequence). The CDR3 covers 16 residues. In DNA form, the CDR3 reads TGCAGTGCTAGAGATTCCAAACAGCCCCTGACCGGGGAGCTGTTTTTT. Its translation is CSARDSKQPLTGELFF.